The rows below give T cell receptor beta chains drawn from one sample of a study of blood T cell repertoires in COVID-19. Data came from immunoSEQ multiplex PCR; TCRdb stores just in-frame clones and leaves some out. There are about 240,000 clones in the sample; roughly 80% occur only once, and around 11% lies in the top ten. The specimen sequenced was peripheral blood. Receptor source: a woman between 55 and 75 years old with active or convalescent COVID-19. Both conserved end residues are trimmed from each CDR3.

V gene | CDR3 protein
TRBV5-1 | ASSLGGPDGVIGYT
TRBV7-2 | ASSLGQRGDNNEQF
TRBV28 | ASRSRGANEKLF
TRBV5-4 | ASSFGDRGYLSYT
TRBV29-1 | SVRTDRNTIY
TRBV18 | ASSPGQGLNTIY
TRBV11-2 | ASSLGGSGGEQY
TRBV7-3 | ASIPGMGSYEQY
TRBV6-2/TRBV6-3 | ASSYSILLRGHTDTQY
TRBV3-1/TRBV3-2 | ASSGLEGEDTQY
TRBV11-2 | ASSSVRGDYGYT
TRBV6-2/TRBV6-3 | ASSQRTGANQPQH
TRBV30 | AWSSHGPVLT
TRBV30 | AWSFPGPSPLH
TRBV18 | ASSQSGNTEAF
TRBV4-1 | ASSQGSTGNYGYT
TRBV27 | ASSSPTGTANTEAF
TRBV11-3 | ASSPYGASNEQF
TRBV7-2 | ASSLPRDITEAF
TRBV6-5 | ASSSGGGNQPQH
TRBV27 | ASSLTRNTEAF
TRBV27 | ASRSYQGNTEAF
TRBV3-1/TRBV3-2 | ASRPGQGYRETQY
TRBV5-1 | ASSFVSGPVVNTEAF
TRBV30 | AWSVKGGDTQY
TRBV18 | ASSPGQVVTGELF
TRBV7-2 | ASSLGTGSWGYT
TRBV19 | ASSTRTSGATGELF